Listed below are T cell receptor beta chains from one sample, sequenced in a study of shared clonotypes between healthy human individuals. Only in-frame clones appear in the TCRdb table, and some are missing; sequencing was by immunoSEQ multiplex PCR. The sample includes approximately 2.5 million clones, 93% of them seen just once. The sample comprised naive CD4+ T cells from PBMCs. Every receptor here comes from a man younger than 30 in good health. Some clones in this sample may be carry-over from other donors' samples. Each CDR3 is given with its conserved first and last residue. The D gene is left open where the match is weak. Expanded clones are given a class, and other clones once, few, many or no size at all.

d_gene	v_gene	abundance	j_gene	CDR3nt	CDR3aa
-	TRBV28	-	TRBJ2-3	TGTGCCAGCAGTGTAGGGGACTGGTCTTATTCCTATTTT	CASSVGDWSYSYF
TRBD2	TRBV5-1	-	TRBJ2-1	TGCGCCAGCAGCTTGGTAGCTAGCGGGAGCGTGGGTGATGAGCAGTTCTTC	CASSLVASGSVGDEQFF
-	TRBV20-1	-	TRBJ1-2	TGCAGTGCCGGGTTGTACACCTTC	CSAGLYTF
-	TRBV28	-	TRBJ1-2	TGTGCCAGCAGACCAGGGATCAACTATGGCTACACCTTC	CASRPGINYGYTF
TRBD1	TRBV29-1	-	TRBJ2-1	TGCAGCGTCTGGACAGGGGGCTTACAGCAGTTCTTC	CSVWTGGLQQFF
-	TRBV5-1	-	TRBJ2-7	TGCGCCAGCAGCTTGGCCTTTGAGCAGTACTTC	CASSLAFEQYF
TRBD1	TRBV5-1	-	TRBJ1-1	TGCGCCAGCAGCTACAGGGGGATGAACACTGAAGCTTTCTTT	CASSYRGMNTEAFF
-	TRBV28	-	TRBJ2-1	TGTGCCAGCAGTGACCATGCGGAGCAGTTCTTC	CASSDHAEQFF
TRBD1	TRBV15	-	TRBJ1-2	TGTGCCACCAGCAGGGGACAGGATGGCTACACCTTC	CATSRGQDGYTF
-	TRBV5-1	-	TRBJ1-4	TGCGCCAGCAGACCCGCAACTAATGAAAAACTGTTTTTT	CASRPATNEKLFF
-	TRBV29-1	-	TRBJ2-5	TGCAGCACCGGAGCCAAGACAGGCGGGTCGGTGTACCAAGAGACCCAGTACTTC	CSTGAKTGGSVYQETQYF
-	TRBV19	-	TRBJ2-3	TGTGCCAGTAGCCGCACGAGTTCGGGAAACGCAGATACGCAGTATTTT	CASSRTSSGNADTQYF
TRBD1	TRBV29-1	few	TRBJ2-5	TGCAGCGTTCGGACAGGGGAAGAGACCCAGTACTTC	CSVRTGEETQYF
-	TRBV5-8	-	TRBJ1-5	TGTGCCAGCAGCTTCCGAGGTACAGGGTACAATCAGCCCCAGCATTTT	CASSFRGTGYNQPQHF
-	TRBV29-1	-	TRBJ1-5	TGCAGCGTTACCTGGGGGGCGGCTAGCAGCAATCAGCCCCAGCATTTT	CSVTWGAASSNQPQHF
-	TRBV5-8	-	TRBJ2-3	TGTGCCAGCAGCTTGGACCGCACAGATACGCAGTATTTT	CASSLDRTDTQYF
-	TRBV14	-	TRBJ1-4	TGTGCCAGCAGCCAAGATGGTAACCAGCGAGAAAAACTGTTTTTT	CASSQDGNQREKLFF
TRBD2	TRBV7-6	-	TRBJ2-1	TGTGCCAGCAGCTTAGCGGCCCGGGGGGAATACAATGAGCAGTTCTTC	CASSLAARGEYNEQFF
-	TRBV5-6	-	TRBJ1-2	TGTGCCAGCAGCTTGTGGGGGGGCCCTCGCTACACCTTC	CASSLWGGPRYTF
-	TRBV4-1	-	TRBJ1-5	TGCGCCAGCAGCTTACAGGGTTTGGGCAATCAGCCCCAGCATTTT	CASSLQGLGNQPQHF
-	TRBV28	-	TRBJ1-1	TGTGCCAGCTGGGGGGGATCGGGGTCAGCTTTCTTT	CASWGGSGSAFF
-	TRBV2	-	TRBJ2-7	TGTGCCAGCTGGAGAGTTCCCTACGAGCAGTACTTC	CASWRVPYEQYF
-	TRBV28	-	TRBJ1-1	TGTGCCTATAGTGGGGCGAACACTGAAGCTTTCTTT	CAYSGANTEAFF
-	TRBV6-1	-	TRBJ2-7	TGTGCCAGCACCCAACACTCCTACGAGCAGTACTTC	CASTQHSYEQYF
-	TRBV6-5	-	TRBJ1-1	TGTGCCAGCAGCCTAGACAGTCTTATGAACACTGAAGCTTTCTTT	CASSLDSLMNTEAFF
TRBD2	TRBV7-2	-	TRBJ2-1	TGTGCCAGCAGAACTTGGGGACTAGCGAACAATGAGCAGTTCTTC	CASRTWGLANNEQFF
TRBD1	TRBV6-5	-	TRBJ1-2	TGTGCCAGCCGCCGACCGGGACAGGGGAAAGGCTACACCTTC	CASRRPGQGKGYTF
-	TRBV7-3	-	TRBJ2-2	TGTGCCAGCAGCCCGGGACCCGGGGAGCTGTTTTTT	CASSPGPGELFF
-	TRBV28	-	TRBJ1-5	TGTGCCAGCAGTTTTTTATATCAGCCCCAGCATTTT	CASSFLYQPQHF
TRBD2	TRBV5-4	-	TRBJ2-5	TGTGCCAGCAGCGCGCCGCCGGGAGGAGAGACCCAGTACTTC	CASSAPPGGETQYF
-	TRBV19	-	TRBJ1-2	TGTGCCAGTAGTATTTTCGGGACGGACAACTATGGCTACACCTTC	CASSIFGTDNYGYTF
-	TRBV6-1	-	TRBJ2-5	TGTGCCAGCAGTTCTCCCACCCAGTACTTC	CASSSPTQYF
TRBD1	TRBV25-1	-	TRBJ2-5	TGTGCCAGCAGTGCGGACAGGGGAACCAGTTATATCGAGACCCAGTACTTC	CASSADRGTSYIETQYF
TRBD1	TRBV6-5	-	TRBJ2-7	TGTGCCAGCAGTCTCGGGGGGACAGGGGGGTACGAGCAGTACTTC	CASSLGGTGGYEQYF
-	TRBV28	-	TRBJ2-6	TGTGCCAGCAGTCCCGGGACACTTGGTTGGTCTGGGGCCAACGTCCTGACTTTC	CASSPGTLGWSGANVLTF
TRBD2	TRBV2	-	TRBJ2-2	TGTGCCAGCAGTGTGGCTAGCGGGAGTCCCGGGGAGCTGTTTTTT	CASSVASGSPGELFF
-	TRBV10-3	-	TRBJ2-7	TGTGCCATCAGTGAGCGGGACGGCGGAGAGCAGTACTTC	CAISERDGGEQYF
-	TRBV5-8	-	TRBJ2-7	TGTGCCAGCAGCCCCGACGACAGGCCCTACGAGCAGTACTTC	CASSPDDRPYEQYF
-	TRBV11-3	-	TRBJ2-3	TGTGCCAGCAGCCCTCGGACTGCTCCATCTAGCACAGATACGCAGTATTTT	CASSPRTAPSSTDTQYF
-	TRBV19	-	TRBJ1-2	TGTGCCAGCAACATCATAGGGAAGCGGGGCTACACCTTC	CASNIIGKRGYTF
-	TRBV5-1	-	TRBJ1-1	TGCGCCAGCAGCCGTAGCATGAACACTGAAGCTTTCTTT	CASSRSMNTEAFF
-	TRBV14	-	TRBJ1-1	TGTGCCAGCAGCCAAGTTTTGGGGAAGAACACTGAAGCTTTCTTT	CASSQVLGKNTEAFF
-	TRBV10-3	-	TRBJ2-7	TGTGCCATCAGTGAGTCGTCCACAGGGCGAAAGGATTACGAGCAGTACTTC	CAISESSTGRKDYEQYF
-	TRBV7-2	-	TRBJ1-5	TGTGCCAGCAGCTCCACGGGCGGGGGCAATCAGCCCCAGCATTTT	CASSSTGGGNQPQHF
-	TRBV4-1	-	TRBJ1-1	TGCGCCAGCACCAGGGGATTAGGGCCCACTGAAGCTTTCTTT	CASTRGLGPTEAFF
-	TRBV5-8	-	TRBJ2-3	TGTGCCAGCAGCTTGACAGGGAAGGGAACAGATACGCAGTATTTT	CASSLTGKGTDTQYF
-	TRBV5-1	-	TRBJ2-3	TGCGCCAGCAGCCCCCAGGTCTCGGATACGCAGTATTTT	CASSPQVSDTQYF
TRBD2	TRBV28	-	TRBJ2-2	TGTGCCAGCAGTTTTTCGGGAGGTAACACCGGGGAGCTGTTTTTT	CASSFSGGNTGELFF
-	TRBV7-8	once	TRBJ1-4	TGTGCCAGCAGCTCGGGACAACTCCTTGCAACTAATGAAAAACTGTTTTTT	CASSSGQLLATNEKLFF
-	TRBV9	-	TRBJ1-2	TGTGCCAGCAGCCCCACTACCGGGGCTAACTATGGCTACACCTTC	CASSPTTGANYGYTF
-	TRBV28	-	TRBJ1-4	TGTGCCAGCAGTTCGCTATATGAAAAACTGTTTTTT	CASSSLYEKLFF